These 22 T cell receptor beta chains share one sample of origin, sequenced in a study of T cells in Graves' hyperthyroidism and ophthalmopathy. What was amplified from RNA transcripts were TCR beta CDR3 regions. When the TCR CDR3 underwent first-round RT-PCR, the HTBI primer set was used. Via MiXCR, TCRdb re-called the multiplex PCR reads, giving one row per CDR3 protein. The sample lists about 280,000 distinct CDR3 sequences, around a quarter occurring once. Specimen: blood. The receptors stem from a man aged 35-49 years with Graves' hyperthyroidism that later progressed to Graves' ophthalmopathy.

This clonotype has at least ten counts. The chain recombines TRBV15 with TRBJ2-5; D perhaps matches TRBD2 (6 bases). Germline CDR1 and CDR2: LNHNV and YYDKDF (reference sequence). CDR3 length: 15 residues. Trimming stripped 4 bases from V and 1 base from J, with 13 bases between. The CDR3: CATSNFRDSQETQYF. CDR3 nucleotide sequence: TGTGCCACCAGCAACTTCCGGGACTCCCAAGAGACCCAGTACTTC.

This clonotype was seen many times. The genes are TRBV10-3 and TRBJ2-5, with D possibly being TRBD1 (6 bases). Trimming left V 5 bases short and J 1 base short, with 11 bases between. The CDR3 totals 14 residues. CDR1 and CDR2 from the germline V gene are ENHRY and SYGVKD. The CDR3 is CAISQGTAQETQYF. The CDR3 DNA follows: TGTGCCATCAGTCAGGGGACCGCCCAAGAGACCCAGTACTTC.

V gene TRBV6-2 or TRBV6-3 combines with J gene TRBJ2-5; 7 bases are shared with TRBD1. The CDR3 extends over 14 amino acids. From germline, CDR1 is MNHEY and CDR2 SVGEGT. V gave up 7 bases and J gave up 4 bases; unmatched junction bases: 9. The CDR3 region has the DNA TGTGCCAGCACCCAGACAGGGTTTGTAGAGACCCAGTACTTC. Translated: CASTQTGFVETQYF.

At least ten counts were recorded for this clonotype. The chain recombines TRBV14 with TRBJ2-7, with a tentative D call TRBD1 (5 bases). Trimming pared 2 bases from V and 12 bases from J, leaving 8 bases between. CDR3 length: 10 amino acids. Germline CDR1 reads SGHDN; CDR2 reads FVKESK. The CDR3 DNA reads TGTGCCAGCAGCCAAAAGGGGTTGTACTTC. Encoded protein: CASSQKGLYF. Complete variable domain (other parts from reference TRBV14 and TRBJ2-7): EAGVTQFPSHSVIEKGQTVTLRCDPISGHDNLYWYRRVMGKEIKFLLHFVKESKQDESGMPNNRFLAERTGGTYSTLKVQPAELEDSGVYFCASSQKGLYFGPGTRLTVT.

V gene TRBV4-1 combines with J gene TRBJ2-5, with D unclear. The length of the CDR3 is 14 residues. The V gene lost 2 bases and the J gene lost 5 bases, with 12 bases spanning the gap. Germline V gene data show CDR1 as MGHRA and CDR2 as YSYEKL. The CDR3 nucleotides are TGCGCCAGCAGCCAAAGATTGGTTATGGAGACCCAGTACTTC. It encodes CASSQRLVMETQYF.

The sample holds many counts of this clonotype. V gene TRBV20-1 combines with J gene TRBJ2-7, with a possible D match to TRBD2 (6 bases). Germline loops: CDR1 DFQATT, CDR2 SNEGSKA (reference sequence). The V end was cut by 7 bases, the J end by 0 bases, with 16 bases between. The CDR3 covers 14 residues. The CDR3 loop is CSVRVLARSYEQYF. Here the CDR3 DNA reads TGCAGTGTAAGAGTTCTAGCGCGCTCCTACGAGCAGTACTTC.

The rearrangement links TRBV4-1 to TRBJ2-7; D uncertain. The V end lost 0 bases, the J end lost 3 bases, and 15 bases lay between the germline ends. CDR1 and CDR2 from the germline V gene are MGHRA and YSYEKL. The CDR3 has 16 residues. Here the CDR3 reads CASSQDSAVHFYEQYF. The CDR3 DNA reads as TGCGCCAGCAGCCAAGACTCGGCGGTGCATTTCTACGAGCAGTACTTC.

The rearrangement links TRBV15 to TRBJ2-7, with 8 bases aligning to TRBD1. CDR1 is LNHNV, CDR2 YYDKDF, per germline (reference sequence). The V gene end was trimmed by 0 bases and the J gene end by 5 bases; junction bases not matched to a gene: 9. This CDR3 spans 16 amino acids. CDR3 DNA: TGTGCCACCAGCAGAGATCCTGGGACAGGTAGCCACGAGCAGTACTTC. Translation gives CATSRDPGTGSHEQYF. Supplemented by reference TRBV15 and TRBJ2-7, the full variable domain reads DAMVIQNPRYQVTQFGKPVTLSCSQTLNHNVMYWYQQKSSQAPKLLFHYYDKDFNNEADTPDNFQSRRPNTSFCFLDIRSPGLGDTAMYLCATSRDPGTGSHEQYFGPGTRLTVT.

This clonotype was recorded many times. The rearrangement links TRBV9 to TRBJ1-1; no clear D gene. The V gene's germline CDR1 is SGDLS and CDR2 YYNGEE. This CDR3 is 13 amino acids long. V gave up 0 bases and J gave up 3 bases, with 6 bases separating them. The chain's CDR3 is CASSVGGHTEAFF. In DNA form, the CDR3 reads TGTGCCAGCAGCGTAGGAGGGCACACTGAAGCTTTCTTT.

This clonotype was seen ten or more times. The chain combines TRBV11-1 with TRBJ2-7; possible D gene TRBD2, 6 bases. There are 16 residues in the CDR3. Per germline, CDR1 SGHAT and CDR2 FQDESV (reference sequence). The V and J ends lost 6 bases and 1 base respectively, with 19 bases between them. This CDR3 is CASSLGGAGKSYEQYF. The DNA of the CDR3 is TGTGCCAGCAGTCTAGGAGGAGCGGGCAAATCCTACGAGCAGTACTTC.

V gene TRBV12-3 or TRBV12-4 combines with J gene TRBJ1-5, with D possibly TRBD1 on 6 matching bases. This CDR3 contains 14 residues. Trimming removed 6 bases from V and 7 bases from J, with 16 bases in between. CDR3 sequence: CASSSGAEGQPQHF. DNA for the CDR3: TGTGCCAGCAGCTCAGGGGCTGAGGGACAGCCCCAGCATTTT.

The chain uses TRBV29-1 and TRBJ2-5; either TRBD1 or TRBD2 may fit D (5 bases each). The V gene lost 7 bases and the J gene lost 7 bases, with 19 bases spanning the gap. The CDR3 has 13 residues. CDR1 is SQVTM, CDR2 ANQGSEA, per germline. The CDR3 here is CSAGTSVDTTQYF. Written as DNA, the CDR3 is TGCAGCGCCGGGACCTCTGTAGATACGACCCAGTACTTC. The complete variable domain, with remaining parts taken from reference TRBV29-1 and TRBJ2-5, reads SAVISQKPSRDICQRGTSLTIQCQVDSQVTMMFWYRQQPGQSLTLIATANQGSEATYESGFVIDKFPISRPNLTFSTLTVSNMSPEDSSIYLCSAGTSVDTTQYFGPGTRLLVL.

There are many counts of this clonotype. The genes are TRBV19 and TRBJ1-2, with 10 bases aligning to TRBD1. This CDR3 contains 15 residues. Per the germline V gene, CDR1 is LNHDA and CDR2 is SQIVND (reference sequence). The junction had 9 bases not matched to a gene; V was cut back by 7 bases and J by 4 bases. DNA for the CDR3: TGTGCCAGTACCGCCGGGACAGGGGAATCCTATGGCTACACCTTC. This encodes CASTAGTGESYGYTF.

This clonotype showed up many times. DNA of the CDR3: TGTGCCAGCATTTTCAGCTTGAACACCGGGGAGCTGTTTTTT. It yields the protein CASIFSLNTGELFF. This chain links TRBV28 with TRBJ2-2; D is undetermined. Trimming shortened V by 7 bases and J by 1 base, and 10 bases separated the two germline ends. The CDR3 loop spans 14 amino acids. Germline values: CDR1 MDHEN, CDR2 SYDVKM.

This clonotype was found many times. V is TRBV6-1 and J is TRBJ2-7, with D possibly TRBD2 on 6 matching bases. This CDR3 is built from 15 residues. Trimming pared 6 bases from V and 5 bases from J, leaving 20 bases between. Germline CDR1 reads MNHNS; CDR2 reads SASEGT. This CDR3 is CASRNGLLAPNEQYF. Here the CDR3 DNA reads TGTGCCAGCAGGAACGGGCTACTAGCTCCCAACGAGCAGTACTTC.

This clonotype was observed at least ten times. The CDR3 coding sequence is TGTGCCAGCAGTGCAACGGGACTGAAGAACACCGGGGAGCTGTTTTTT. This translates into CASSATGLKNTGELFF. V gene TRBV6-1 combines with J gene TRBJ2-2; possible D gene TRBD2, 6 bases. The CDR3 is 16 residues long. V dropped 4 bases and J dropped 1 base, with 13 bases sitting between them. The germline CDR1 and CDR2 sequences are MNHNS and SASEGT.

At least ten counts were recorded for this clonotype. The V gene is TRBV9, the J gene TRBJ2-5; the D gene is possibly TRBD2 (5 bases). The V gene's germline CDR1 is SGDLS and CDR2 YYNGEE. Between the trimmed V and J ends, which lost 0 bases and 4 bases, there was a span of 16 bases. The CDR3 length is 16 residues. Here the CDR3 reads CASSVGNEGSRETQYF. The DNA for the CDR3 is TGTGCCAGCAGCGTAGGGAATGAGGGATCCCGAGAGACCCAGTACTTC.

Many counts were recorded for this clonotype. CDR3 residues: CASSPRADYEQYF. The CDR3 coding sequence is TGTGCCAGCTCACCACGGGCGGACTACGAGCAGTACTTC. The V and J genes are TRBV18 and TRBJ2-7; D remains ambiguous. Germline V gene data show CDR1 as KGHSH and CDR2 as LQKENI. This CDR3 comprises 13 residues. The V and J ends lost 1 base and 3 bases respectively, with 7 bases between them.

This clonotype was counted at least ten times. The chain carries TRBV12-3 or TRBV12-4 and TRBJ1-5; TRBD1 matches at 9 bases. The CDR3 extends over 14 amino acids. With 6 bases clipped from V and 4 bases from J, the junction kept 4 bases outside the gene matches. The CDR3 sequence is CASRRQGVNQPQHF. In nucleotides, the CDR3 is TGTGCCAGCAGGCGACAGGGGGTTAATCAGCCCCAGCATTTT.

Ten or more counts support this clonotype. The J gene is TRBJ2-7, the V gene TRBV28, with D possibly matching TRBD2 (6 bases). Germline loops: CDR1 MDHEN, CDR2 SYDVKM. CDR3 length: 15 amino acids. Trimming pared 6 bases from V and 3 bases from J, leaving 18 bases between. CDR3 DNA: TGTGCCAGCAGCGAACCCGGGGGAAAAAACTACGAGCAGTACTTC. As protein: CASSEPGGKNYEQYF.

This clonotype was detected many times. The rearrangement links TRBV5-1 to TRBJ2-7; D possibly matches TRBD1 or TRBD2 (5 bases each). This CDR3 is 15 amino acids long. V was trimmed by 4 bases and J by 0 bases, leaving 14 bases between them. Germline V gene lookup returns CDR1 SGHRS and CDR2 YFSETQ. The CDR3 DNA reads TGCGCCAGCAGCATAGGGACGGCCGTCTCCTACGAGCAGTACTTC. Translation gives CASSIGTAVSYEQYF. The full variable domain, in which reference TRBV5-1 and TRBJ2-7 provide the parts outside the CDR3, is KAGVTQTPRYLIKTRGQQVTLSCSPISGHRSVSWYQQTPGQGLQFLFEYFSETQRNKGNFPGRFSGRQFSNSRSEMNVSTLELGDSALYLCASSIGTAVSYEQYFGPGTRLTVT.

The sample holds many counts of this clonotype. V and J are TRBV24-1 and TRBJ2-2; D perhaps matches TRBD2 (6 bases). CDR1 is KGHDR, CDR2 SFDVKD, per germline. This CDR3 region has 18 residues. With 1 base removed from V and 2 bases from J, the gap between germline ends came to 16 bases. The CDR3 nucleotides are TGTGCCACCAGTGATTTTACAGCGACGCGGGATAACACCGGGGAGCTGTTTTTT. Residues: CATSDFTATRDNTGELFF.